This T cell receptor beta chain is drawn from a study of T cells after somatic rescue of genetic block. Produced via immunoSEQ multiplex PCR; TCRdb's table is partial and in-frame only. The sample has approximately 70,000 clones, roughly 90% seen once. The CDR3 runs to 14 residues. The germline V and J ends were trimmed by 6 bases and 4 bases, with 13 bases remaining between them. CDR1 and CDR2 from the germline V gene are MNHEY and SVGAGI. Sequenced: peripheral blood mononuclear cells (PBMCs). The V call is TRBV6-5, the J call TRBJ2-1; the D call may be TRBD1 or TRBD2 (5 bases each). This receptor was obtained from a man aged 30 to 45. The CDR3 is CASSPGAVYNEQFF. For the CDR3, the DNA is TGTGCCAGCAGCCCCGGGGCAGTATACAATGAGCAGTTCTTC.